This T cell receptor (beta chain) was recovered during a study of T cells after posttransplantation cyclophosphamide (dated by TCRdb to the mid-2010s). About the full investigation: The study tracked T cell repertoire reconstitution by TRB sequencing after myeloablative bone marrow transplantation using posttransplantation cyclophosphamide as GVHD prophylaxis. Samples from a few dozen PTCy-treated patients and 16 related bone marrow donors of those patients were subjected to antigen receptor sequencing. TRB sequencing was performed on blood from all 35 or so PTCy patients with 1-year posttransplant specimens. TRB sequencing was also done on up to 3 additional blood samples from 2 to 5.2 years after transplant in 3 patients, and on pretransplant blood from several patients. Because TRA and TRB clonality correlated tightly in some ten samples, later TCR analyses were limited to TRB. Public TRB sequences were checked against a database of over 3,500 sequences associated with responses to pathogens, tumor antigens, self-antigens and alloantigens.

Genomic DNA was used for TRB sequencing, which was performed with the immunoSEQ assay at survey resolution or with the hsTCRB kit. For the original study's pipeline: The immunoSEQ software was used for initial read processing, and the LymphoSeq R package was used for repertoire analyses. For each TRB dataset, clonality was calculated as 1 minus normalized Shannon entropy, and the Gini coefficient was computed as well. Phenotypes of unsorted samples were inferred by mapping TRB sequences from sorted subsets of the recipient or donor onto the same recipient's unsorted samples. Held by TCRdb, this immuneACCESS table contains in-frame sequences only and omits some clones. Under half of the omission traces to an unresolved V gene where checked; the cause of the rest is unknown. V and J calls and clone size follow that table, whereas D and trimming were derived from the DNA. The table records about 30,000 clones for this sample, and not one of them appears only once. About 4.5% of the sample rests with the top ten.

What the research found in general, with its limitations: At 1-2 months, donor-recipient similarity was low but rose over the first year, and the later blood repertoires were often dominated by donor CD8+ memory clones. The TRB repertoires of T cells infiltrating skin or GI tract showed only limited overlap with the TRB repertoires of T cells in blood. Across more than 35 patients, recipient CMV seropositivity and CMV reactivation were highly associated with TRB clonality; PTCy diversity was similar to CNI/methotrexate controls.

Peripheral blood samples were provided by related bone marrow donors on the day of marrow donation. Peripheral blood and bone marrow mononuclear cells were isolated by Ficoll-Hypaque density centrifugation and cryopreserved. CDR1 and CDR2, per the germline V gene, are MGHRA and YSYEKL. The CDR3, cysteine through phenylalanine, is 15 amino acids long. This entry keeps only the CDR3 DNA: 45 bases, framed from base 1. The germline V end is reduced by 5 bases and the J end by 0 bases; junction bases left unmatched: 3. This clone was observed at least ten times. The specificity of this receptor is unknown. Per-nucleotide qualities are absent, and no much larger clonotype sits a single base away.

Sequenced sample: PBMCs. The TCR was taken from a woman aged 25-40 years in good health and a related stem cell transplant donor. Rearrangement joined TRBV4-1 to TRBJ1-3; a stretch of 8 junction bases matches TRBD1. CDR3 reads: CASSRQGNSGNTIYF. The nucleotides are TGCGCCAGCAGCAGACAGGGGAACTCTGGAAACACCATATATTTT.